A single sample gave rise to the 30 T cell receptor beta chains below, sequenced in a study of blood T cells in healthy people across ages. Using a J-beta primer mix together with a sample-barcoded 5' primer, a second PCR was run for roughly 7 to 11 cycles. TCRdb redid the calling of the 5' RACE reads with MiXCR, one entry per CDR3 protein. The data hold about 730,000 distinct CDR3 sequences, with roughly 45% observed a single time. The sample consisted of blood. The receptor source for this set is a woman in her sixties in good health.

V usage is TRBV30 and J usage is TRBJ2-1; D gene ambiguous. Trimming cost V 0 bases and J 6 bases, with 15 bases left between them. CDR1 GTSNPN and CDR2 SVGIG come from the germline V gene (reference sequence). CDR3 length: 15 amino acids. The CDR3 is CAWSVGSGRINEQFF. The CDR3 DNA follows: TGTGCCTGGAGTGTAGGGTCGGGCAGGATCAATGAGCAGTTCTTC.

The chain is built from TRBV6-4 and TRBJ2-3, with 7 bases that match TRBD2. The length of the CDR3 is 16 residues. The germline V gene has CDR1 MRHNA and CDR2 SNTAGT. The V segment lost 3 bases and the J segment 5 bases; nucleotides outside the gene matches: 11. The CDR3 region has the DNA TGTGCCAGCAGTGATAACCGAGCGGGGACTTTAGATACGCAGTATTTT. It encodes CASSDNRAGTLDTQYF.

The DNA of the CDR3 is TGTGCCAGCAGTTTGCCAGCGGGAGGGGTACAAGAGACCCAGTACTTC. Its translation is CASSLPAGGVQETQYF. The J gene is TRBJ2-5, the V gene TRBV28, with TRBD2 matching over 10 bases. The CDR3 totals 16 residues. V gave up 3 bases and J gave up 2 bases; unmatched junction bases: 6. The germline V gene encodes CDR1 MDHEN and CDR2 SYDVKM. Looking up the rest from reference TRBV28 and TRBJ2-5 gives the full variable domain: DVKVTQSSRYLVKRTGEKVFLECVQDMDHENMFWYRQDPGLGLRLIYFSYDVKMKEKGDIPEGYSVSREKKERFSLILESASTNQTSMYLCASSLPAGGVQETQYFGPGTRLLVL.

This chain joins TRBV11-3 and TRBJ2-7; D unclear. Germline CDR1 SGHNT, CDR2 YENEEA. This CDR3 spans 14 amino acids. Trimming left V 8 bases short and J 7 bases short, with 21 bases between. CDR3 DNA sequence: TGTGCCAGCGCAAGGCAGGCTACCGTTCGAGAGCAGTACTTC. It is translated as CASARQATVREQYF.

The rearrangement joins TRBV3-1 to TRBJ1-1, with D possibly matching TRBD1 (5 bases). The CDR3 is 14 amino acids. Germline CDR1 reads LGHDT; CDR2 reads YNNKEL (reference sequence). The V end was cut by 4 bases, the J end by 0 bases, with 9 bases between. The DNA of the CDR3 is TGTGCCAGCAGCCGGGACCCCCTGAACACTGAAGCTTTCTTT. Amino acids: CASSRDPLNTEAFF.

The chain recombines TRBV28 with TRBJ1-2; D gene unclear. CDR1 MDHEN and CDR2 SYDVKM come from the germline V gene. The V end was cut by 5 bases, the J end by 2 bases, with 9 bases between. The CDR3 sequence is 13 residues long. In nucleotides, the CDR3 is TGTGCCAGCAGTGTAAGCCAAAACTATGGCTACACCTTC. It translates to CASSVSQNYGYTF.

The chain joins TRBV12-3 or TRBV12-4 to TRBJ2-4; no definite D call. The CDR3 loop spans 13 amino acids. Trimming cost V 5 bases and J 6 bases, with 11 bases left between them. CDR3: CASSVDHRNIQYF. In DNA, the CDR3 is TGTGCCAGCAGTGTAGACCACCGAAACATTCAGTACTTC.

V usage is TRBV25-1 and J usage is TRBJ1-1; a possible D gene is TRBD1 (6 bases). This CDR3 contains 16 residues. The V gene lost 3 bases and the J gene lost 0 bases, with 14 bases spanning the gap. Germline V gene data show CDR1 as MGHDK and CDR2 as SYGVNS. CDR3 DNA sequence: TGTGCCAGCAGTGAGCAGGGGCGCCCCGTGAACACTGAAGCTTTCTTT. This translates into CASSEQGRPVNTEAFF.

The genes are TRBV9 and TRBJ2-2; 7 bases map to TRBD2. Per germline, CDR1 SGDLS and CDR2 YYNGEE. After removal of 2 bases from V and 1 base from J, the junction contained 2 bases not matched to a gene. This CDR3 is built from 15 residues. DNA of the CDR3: TGTGCCAGCAGCGTGGCTAGCGGGAACACCGGGGAGCTGTTTTTT. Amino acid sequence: CASSVASGNTGELFF.

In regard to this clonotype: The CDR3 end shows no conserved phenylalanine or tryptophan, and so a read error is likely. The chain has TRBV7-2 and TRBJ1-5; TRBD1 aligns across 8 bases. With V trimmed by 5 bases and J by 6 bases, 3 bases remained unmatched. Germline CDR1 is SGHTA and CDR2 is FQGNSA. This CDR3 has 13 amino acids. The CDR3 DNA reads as TGTGCCAGCAGCGCCAGGGGGCTTCAGCCCCAGCATGTT. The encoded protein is CASSARGLQPQHV.

CDR3 loop: CASSQLKGGLNTQYF. The DNA of the CDR3 is TGTGCCAGCAGCCAGCTTAAGGGGGGACTAAATACGCAGTATTTT. The rearrangement links TRBV14 to TRBJ2-3; tentative D call: TRBD2 (7 bases). Trimming cost V 3 bases and J 7 bases, with 17 bases left between them. This CDR3 contains 15 residues. Germline V lookup: CDR1 SGHDN, CDR2 FVKESK. Supplemented by reference TRBV14 and TRBJ2-3, the full variable domain reads EAGVTQFPSHSVIEKGQTVTLRCDPISGHDNLYWYRRVMGKEIKFLLHFVKESKQDESGMPNNRFLAERTGGTYSTLKVQPAELEDSGVYFCASSQLKGGLNTQYFGPGTRLTVL.

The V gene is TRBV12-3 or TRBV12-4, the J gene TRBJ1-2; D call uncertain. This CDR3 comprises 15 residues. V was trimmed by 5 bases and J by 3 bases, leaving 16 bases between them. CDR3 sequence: CASSPPERRYYGYTF. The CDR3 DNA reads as TGTGCCAGCAGTCCCCCCGAGCGCAGATACTATGGCTACACCTTC.

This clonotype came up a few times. In nucleotides, the CDR3 is TGTGCCAGCAGCACGACGGGAGAAAAACTGTTTTTT. Amino acids: CASSTTGEKLFF. The chain carries TRBV6-2 or TRBV6-3 and TRBJ1-4; D unclear. CDR1 MNHEY and CDR2 SVGEGT come from the germline V gene. The CDR3 spans 12 residues. V gave up 6 bases and J gave up 8 bases, with 10 bases separating them.

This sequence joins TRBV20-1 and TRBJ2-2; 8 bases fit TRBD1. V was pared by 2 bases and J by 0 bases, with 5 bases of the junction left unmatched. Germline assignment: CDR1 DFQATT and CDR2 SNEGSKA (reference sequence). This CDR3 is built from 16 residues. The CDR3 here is CSARKRTGSNTGELFF. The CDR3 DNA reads TGCAGTGCTAGAAAGAGGACAGGGTCGAACACCGGGGAGCTGTTTTTT.

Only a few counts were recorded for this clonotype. The CDR3 region has the DNA TGTGCCAGCAGAGGGTCGGGCAATGAGCAGTTCTTC. It translates to CASRGSGNEQFF. This rearrangement joins TRBV7-8 to TRBJ2-1; D remains ambiguous. CDR3 length equals 12 residues. Germline V gene sequence: CDR1 SGHVS, CDR2 FQNEAQ. V lost 6 bases to trimming and J lost 6 bases, with 9 bases between them.

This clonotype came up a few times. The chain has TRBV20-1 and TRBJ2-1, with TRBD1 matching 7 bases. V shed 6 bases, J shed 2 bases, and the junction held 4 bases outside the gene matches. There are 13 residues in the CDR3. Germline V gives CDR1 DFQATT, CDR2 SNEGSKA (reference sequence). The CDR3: CSALGQAYNEQFF. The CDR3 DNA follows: TGCAGTGCCCTTGGACAGGCCTACAATGAGCAGTTCTTC.

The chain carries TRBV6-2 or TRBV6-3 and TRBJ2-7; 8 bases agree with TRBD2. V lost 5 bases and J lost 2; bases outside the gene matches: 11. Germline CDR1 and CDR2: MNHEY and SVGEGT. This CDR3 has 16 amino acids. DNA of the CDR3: TGTGCCAGCAGTGACCTTACTAGCGGTATCCCCTACGAGCAGTACTTC. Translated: CASSDLTSGIPYEQYF.

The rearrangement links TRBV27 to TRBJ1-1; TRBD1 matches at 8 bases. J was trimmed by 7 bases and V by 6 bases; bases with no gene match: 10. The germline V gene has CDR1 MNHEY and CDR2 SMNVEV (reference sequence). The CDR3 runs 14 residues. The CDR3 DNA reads TGTGCCAGCAGAGAGAGCAGGGGGCTAGGTGAAGCTTTCTTT. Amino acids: CASRESRGLGEAFF.

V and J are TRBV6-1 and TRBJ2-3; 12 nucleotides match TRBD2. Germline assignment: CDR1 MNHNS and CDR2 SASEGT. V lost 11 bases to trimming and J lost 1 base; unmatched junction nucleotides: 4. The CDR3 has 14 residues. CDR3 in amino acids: CAGRLAGGTDTQYF. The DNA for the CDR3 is TGTGCCGGCCGACTAGCGGGAGGCACAGATACGCAGTATTTT.

CDR3 loop: CASCPWKGHSYEQYF. CDR3 bases: TGTGCCAGCTGTCCTTGGAAGGGACACAGCTACGAGCAGTACTTC. The V and J genes are TRBV6-2 or TRBV6-3 and TRBJ2-7; perhaps TRBD1 as D (6 bases). The V and J ends lost 8 bases and 3 bases respectively, with 20 bases between them. The CDR3 loop spans 15 amino acids. The V gene's germline CDR1 is MNHEY and CDR2 SVGEGT.

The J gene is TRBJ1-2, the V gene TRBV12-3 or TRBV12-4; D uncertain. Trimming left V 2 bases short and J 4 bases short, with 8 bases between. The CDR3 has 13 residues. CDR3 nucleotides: TGTGCCAGCAGTTTATCCCGGATCTATGGCTACACCTTC. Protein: CASSLSRIYGYTF.

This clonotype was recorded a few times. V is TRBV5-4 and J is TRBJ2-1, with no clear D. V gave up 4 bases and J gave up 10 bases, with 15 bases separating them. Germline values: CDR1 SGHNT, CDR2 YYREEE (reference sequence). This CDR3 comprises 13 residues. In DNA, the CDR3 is TGTGCCAGCAGCAGAGACTCGGGCAGGGAGCAGTTCTTC. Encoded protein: CASSRDSGREQFF.

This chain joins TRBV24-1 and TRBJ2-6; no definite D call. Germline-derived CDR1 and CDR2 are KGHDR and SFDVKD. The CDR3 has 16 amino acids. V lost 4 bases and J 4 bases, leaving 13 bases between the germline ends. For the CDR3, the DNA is TGTGCCACCAGTGACCCTACATGTGCAGGGGCCAACGTCCTGACTTTC. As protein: CATSDPTCAGANVLTF.

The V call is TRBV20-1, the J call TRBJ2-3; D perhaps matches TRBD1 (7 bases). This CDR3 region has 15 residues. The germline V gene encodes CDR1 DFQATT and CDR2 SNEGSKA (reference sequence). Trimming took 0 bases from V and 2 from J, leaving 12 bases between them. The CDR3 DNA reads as TGCAGTGCTAGAGATGGCGGGACAGTCACAGATACGCAGTATTTT. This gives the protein CSARDGGTVTDTQYF.

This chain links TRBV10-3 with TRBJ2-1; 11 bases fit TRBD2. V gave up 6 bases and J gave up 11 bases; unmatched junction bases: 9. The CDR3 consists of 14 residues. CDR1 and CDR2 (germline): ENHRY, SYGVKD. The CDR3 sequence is CAIRFSGRDGKQFF. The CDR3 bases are TGTGCCATCAGATTTAGCGGGAGGGACGGCAAGCAGTTCTTC.

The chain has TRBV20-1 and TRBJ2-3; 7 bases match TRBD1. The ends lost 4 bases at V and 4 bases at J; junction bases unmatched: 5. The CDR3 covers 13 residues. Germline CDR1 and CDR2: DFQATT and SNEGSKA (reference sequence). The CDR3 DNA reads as TGCAGTGCTACGCGACAGGGCGCAGATACGCAGTATTTT. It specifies CSATRQGADTQYF.

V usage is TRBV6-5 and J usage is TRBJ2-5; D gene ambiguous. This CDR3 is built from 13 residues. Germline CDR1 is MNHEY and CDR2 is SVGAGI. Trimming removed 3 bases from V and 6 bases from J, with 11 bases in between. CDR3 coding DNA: TGTGCCAGCAGTTATGGGCCAGGCAAGACCCAGTACTTC. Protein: CASSYGPGKTQYF.

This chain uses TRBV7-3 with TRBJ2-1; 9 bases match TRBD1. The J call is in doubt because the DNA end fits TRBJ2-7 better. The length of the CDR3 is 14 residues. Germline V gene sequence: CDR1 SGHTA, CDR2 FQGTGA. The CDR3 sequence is CAGPGTGIYNEQYF. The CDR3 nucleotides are TGTGCCGGTCCCGGGACAGGGATTTACAATGAGCAGTACTTC.

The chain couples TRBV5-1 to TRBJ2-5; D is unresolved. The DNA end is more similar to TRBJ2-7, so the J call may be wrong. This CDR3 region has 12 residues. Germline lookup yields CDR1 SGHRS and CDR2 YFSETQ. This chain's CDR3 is CASSPGFSEQYF. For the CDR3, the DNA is TGCGCCAGCAGCCCAGGTTTTTCCGAGCAGTACTTC.

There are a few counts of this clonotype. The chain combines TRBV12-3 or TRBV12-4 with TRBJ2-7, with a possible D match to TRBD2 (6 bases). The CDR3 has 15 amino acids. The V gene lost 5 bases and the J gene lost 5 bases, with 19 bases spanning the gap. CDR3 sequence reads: CASSPLGTGDHEQYF. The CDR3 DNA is TGTGCCAGCAGTCCCCTGGGGACGGGAGACCACGAGCAGTACTTC.